What follows are 17 T cell receptor beta chains derived from one specimen sequenced in a study of blood T cell repertoires in COVID-19. Data came from immunoSEQ multiplex PCR; TCRdb stores just in-frame clones and leaves some out. The top ten hold more than 4.5% of the sample, which has under 200,000 clones, around 82% seen once. Material for sequencing was PBMCs or T cells enriched from blood (not recorded which). These receptor sequences come from a woman aged 60-75 years with acute COVID-19.

The chain has TRBV7-2 and TRBJ2-2, with D maybe TRBD2 (6 bases). Trimming took 6 bases from V and 6 from J, leaving 23 bases between them. Germline-derived CDR1 and CDR2 are SGHTA and FQGNSA. This CDR3 is 17 amino acids long. The CDR3 loop is CASSFRGGSLFPGELFF. In nucleotides, the CDR3 is TGTGCCAGCAGTTTCCGGGGAGGTAGCCTATTCCCCGGGGAGCTGTTTTTT.

This clone was seen just once. Sequence at one end of the junction differs from germline and may be a read error. The chain carries TRBV28 and TRBJ2-2, with 7 positions matching TRBD1. The CDR3 runs to 14 residues. Germline values: CDR1 MDHEN, CDR2 SYDVKM. The CDR3 protein is CASSHRGSTRELFF. CDR3 coding DNA: TGTGCCAGCAGCCACAGGGGCTCCACCCGGGAGCTGTTTTTT. The full variable domain, its missing parts supplied by reference TRBV28 and TRBJ2-2, is DVKVTQSSRYLVKRTGEKVFLECVQDMDHENMFWYRQDPGLGLRLIYFSYDVKMKEKGDIPEGYSVSREKKERFSLILESASTNQTSMYLCASSHRGSTRELFFGEGSRLTVL.

Concerning this clone itself: Distinct nucleotide sequences in the sample also encode this CDR3. The rearrangement joins TRBV14 to TRBJ1-2, with TRBD1 matching over 9 bases. With 4 bases clipped from V and 4 bases from J, the junction kept 7 bases outside the gene matches. The CDR3 is made up of 15 amino acids. Germline V gene sequence: CDR1 SGHDN, CDR2 FVKESK. The CDR3 spells CASSRRQGGVYGYTF. CDR3 in DNA: TGTGCCAGCAGCCGGCGACAGGGGGGAGTCTATGGCTACACCTTC. Based on the CDR3 plus reference TRBV14 and TRBJ1-2, the full variable domain is EAGVTQFPSHSVIEKGQTVTLRCDPISGHDNLYWYRRVMGKEIKFLLHFVKESKQDESGMPNNRFLAERTGGTYSTLKVQPAELEDSGVYFCASSRRQGGVYGYTFGSGTRLTVV.

This clone was picked up one time. The chain joins TRBV18 to TRBJ2-7, with D possibly matching TRBD2 (5 bases). Germline V gene data show CDR1 as KGHSH and CDR2 as LQKENI. CDR3 length: 12 amino acids. Trimming took off 4 bases at V and 6 bases at J, with 10 bases between the two ends. In nucleotides, the CDR3 is TGTGCCAGCTCACAAACTAGTTCCGAGCAGTACTTC. This translates into CASSQTSSEQYF.

The chain joins TRBV7-2 to TRBJ2-7; 7 bases agree with TRBD1. Germline CDR1 and CDR2: SGHTA and FQGNSA. Unmatched junction bases numbered 7, after V lost 1 base and J lost 4 bases. CDR3 length: 15 amino acids. The CDR3 region is CASSLGQGFRYEQYV. The CDR3 DNA reads as TGTGCCAGCAGCTTAGGACAGGGTTTTCGTTACGAGCAGTACGTC.

The chain couples TRBV18 to TRBJ1-5; tentatively, D is TRBD1 (6 bases). CDR3 size: 14 residues. The germline V gene has CDR1 KGHSH and CDR2 LQKENI. The germline V and J ends were trimmed by 6 bases and 7 bases, with 16 bases remaining between them. The CDR3 protein is CASSPRQDGQPQHF. The CDR3 coding sequence is TGTGCCAGCTCCCCTCGACAGGATGGACAGCCCCAGCATTTT.

The rearrangement joins TRBV3-1 (or the pseudogene TRBV3-2) to TRBJ2-2; D not certain. CDR1 LGHDT and CDR2 YNNKEL come from the germline V gene (reference sequence). Trimming pared 0 bases from V and 0 bases from J, leaving 11 bases between. The CDR3 sequence is 17 residues long. The chain's CDR3 is CASSQDCGLPNTGELFF. Here the CDR3 DNA reads TGTGCCAGCAGCCAAGATTGCGGCCTCCCGAACACCGGGGAGCTGTTTTTT.

The chain links TRBV9 to TRBJ1-2, with a possible D match to TRBD1 (6 bases). The CDR3 has 16 residues. V was cut by 3 bases and J by 4 bases, with 19 bases left in between. Germline CDR1 and CDR2: SGDLS and YYNGEE. CDR3 sequence (DNA): TGTGCCAGCAGCGCTCGGTGGGGGGGCTCGGTCTATGGCTACACCTTC. It specifies CASSARWGGSVYGYTF.

In its sample, this clone was seen a few times. The gene calls are TRBV24-1 and TRBJ2-1; 8 nucleotides agree with TRBD2. The CDR3 is made up of 14 amino acids. V gave up 5 bases and J gave up 3 bases; unmatched junction bases: 2. Germline V gene data show CDR1 as KGHDR and CDR2 as SFDVKD. This chain's CDR3 is CATSVSGGYNEQFF. The CDR3 region has the DNA TGTGCCACCAGTGTCAGCGGGGGCTACAATGAGCAGTTCTTC.

In this sample, this clone turned up a few times. This chain uses TRBV10-1 with TRBJ2-5; 12 positions match TRBD2. The ends lost 2 bases at V and 5 bases at J; junction bases unmatched: 6. Germline loops: CDR1 WNHNN, CDR2 SYGVQD (reference sequence). CDR3 length: 16 amino acids. This chain's CDR3 is CASSEILAGGQETQYF. CDR3 in DNA: TGCGCCAGCAGTGAGATACTAGCGGGGGGCCAGGAGACCCAGTACTTC.

This chain uses TRBV7-2 with TRBJ1-2; D remains unclear. The CDR3 length is 13 residues. The ends were cut back, 2 bases at V and 4 bases at J, with 8 bases in the middle. The germline CDR1 and CDR2 sequences are SGHTA and FQGNSA. This chain's CDR3 is CASSLNSFYGYTF. The CDR3, as DNA: TGTGCCAGCAGCTTAAACAGCTTCTATGGCTACACCTTC.

This clone was observed a few times. The chain links TRBV9 to TRBJ2-3; 14 bases map to TRBD2. The ends lost 4 bases at V and 5 bases at J; junction bases unmatched: 6. From germline, CDR1 is SGDLS and CDR2 YYNGEE. CDR3 size: 16 residues. In DNA form, the CDR3 reads TGTGCCAGCAGCATCGGGACTAGCGGGAGATTAGATACGCAGTATTTT. This translates into CASSIGTSGRLDTQYF.

The chain has TRBV19 and TRBJ2-1; D is possibly TRBD2 (5 bases). CDR1 LNHDA and CDR2 SQIVND come from the germline V gene (reference sequence). V was cut by 7 bases and J by 3 bases, with 22 bases left in between. The CDR3 is 17 amino acids. In nucleotides, the CDR3 is TGTGCCAGTAAAGGACTGGCCGACGCAACGGTCTACAATGAGCAGTTCTTC. It encodes CASKGLADATVYNEQFF.

The chain recombines TRBV6-2 or TRBV6-3 with TRBJ2-6; D remains ambiguous. CDR3 length: 17 residues. Germline CDR1 and CDR2: MNHEY and SVGEGT. Deletions cut 0 bases from V and 0 bases from J, with 9 bases between. This CDR3 is CASSYSKLTSGANVLTF. The CDR3, as DNA: TGTGCCAGCAGTTACTCGAAACTAACCTCTGGGGCCAACGTCCTGACTTTC.

The chain employs TRBV5-4 and TRBJ1-4; TRBD1 agrees at 10 bases. CDR1 is SGHNT and CDR2 is YYREEE in the germline V gene (reference sequence). The CDR3 totals 17 residues. V dropped 4 bases and J dropped 2; count of bases not matched to a gene: 8. CDR3 region: CASSLPGTGATNEKLFF. CDR3 in DNA: TGTGCCAGCAGCCTTCCCGGGACAGGGGCCACTAATGAAAAACTGTTTTTT.

The chain uses TRBV11-2 and TRBJ2-4; possible D gene TRBD1, 5 bases. Trimming pared 5 bases from V and 0 bases from J, leaving 11 bases between. The germline gives CDR1 SGHAT, CDR2 FQNNGV. There are 15 residues in the CDR3. CDR3 in amino acids: CASSTYRLAKNIQYF. DNA of the CDR3: TGTGCCAGCAGCACCTACAGGCTAGCCAAAAACATTCAGTACTTC. The full variable domain, rest sourced from reference TRBV11-2 and TRBJ2-4, is EAGVAQSPRYKIIEKRQSVAFWCNPISGHATLYWYQQILGQGPKLLIQFQNNGVVDDSQLPKDRFSAERLKGVDSTLKIQPAKLEDSAVYLCASSTYRLAKNIQYFGAGTRLSVL.

CDR3 sequence: CASSRDRDTSGANVLTF. The CDR3 DNA is TGCGCCAGCAGCCGGGACAGGGATACGTCTGGGGCCAACGTCCTGACTTTC. J is TRBJ2-6 and V is TRBV4-3, with 9 bases fitting TRBD1. The J segment lost 1 base and the V segment lost 4 bases, leaving 5 bases of the junction unmatched. The V gene's germline CDR1 is LGHNA and CDR2 YSLEER. CDR3 length: 17 residues.